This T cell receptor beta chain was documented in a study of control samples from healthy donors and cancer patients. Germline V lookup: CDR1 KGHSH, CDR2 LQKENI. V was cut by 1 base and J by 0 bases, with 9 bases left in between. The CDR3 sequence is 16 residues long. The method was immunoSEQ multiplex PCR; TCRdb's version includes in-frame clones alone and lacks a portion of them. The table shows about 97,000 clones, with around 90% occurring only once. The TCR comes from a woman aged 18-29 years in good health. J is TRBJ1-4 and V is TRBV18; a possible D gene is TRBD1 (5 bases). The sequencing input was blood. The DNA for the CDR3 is TGTGCCAGCTCACCACGAGGGGCCGCAACTAATGAAAAACTGTTTTTT. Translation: CASSPRGAATNEKLFF.